This T cell receptor beta chain was recorded in a study of siplizumab effects on memory and regulatory T cells. Study results and limitations: Siplizumab significantly decreased alloreactive sequences from unstimulated CD4+ memory cells. Phenotypic classification as naive or memory proved unattainable for roughly 75-97% of proliferating CD4+ or CD8+ clones. Mappable alloreactive CD4+ clones came from Treg cells around three quarters of the time on average with siplizumab, against about 26% in controls. Naive T cells seemed more diverse than memory cells; they also seemed major alloresponse contributors.

On this clone itself: Its antigen is still unknown.

The repertoire was sequenced with immunoSEQ multiplex PCR; TCRdb's copy has only in-frame clones and lacks some. The sample has about 110,000 clones, about 92% seen once. The TCR originated in a human donor in good health. Input material: Tregs sorted from blood.

The CDR3, as DNA: TGTGCCAGTACCCCTCGGGGTGGACAGGGGGGATCCTACGAGCAGTACTTC. Translated: CASTPRGGQGGSYEQYF. The chain joins TRBV19 to TRBJ2-7, with 10 nucleotides matching TRBD1. The junction had 13 bases not matched to a gene; V was cut back by 7 bases and J by 1 base. CDR1 LNHDA and CDR2 SQIVND come from the germline V gene (reference sequence). The CDR3 is 17 amino acids.